This TCR beta chain was retrieved from a study of T cell responses to AZD1222 COVID-19 vaccine. The ends lost 2 bases at V and 5 bases at J; junction bases unmatched: 8. This CDR3 comprises 15 residues. Germline V gene lookup returns CDR1 MNHEY and CDR2 SVGAGI. Generated by immunoSEQ multiplex PCR, the TCRdb table keeps only in-frame clones and is missing some. The sample lists under 90,000 clones, over 75% occurring once. The starting material was peripheral blood, obtained 28 days after the second AZD1222 dose. The source of this sequence is an adult who received the AZD1222 COVID-19 vaccine. The genes are TRBV6-5 and TRBJ1-2, with TRBD1 identical over 7 bases. CDR3 loop: CASSYTRDSQYGYTF. DNA for the CDR3: TGTGCCAGCAGTTACACCCGGGACAGTCAGTATGGCTACACCTTC.